Listed below are T cell receptor beta chains from one sample, sequenced in a study of Ad26.COV2.S vaccination and SARS-CoV-2 variants. The protocol was immunoSEQ multiplex PCR, while the TCRdb copy is restricted to in-frame clones and leaves out a portion. The sample has roughly 400,000 clones; around 92% are singletons. The sample in question was peripheral blood, obtained in a trial of Ad26.COV2.S vaccine versus placebo. These receptors were collected from a person aged 18-60 years who received the Ad26.COV2.S COVID-19 vaccine or a placebo. Both conserved end residues are part of each CDR3.

length,V,J,CDR3
13,TRBV12-3/TRBV12-4,TRBJ1-4,CASTGVSNEKLFF
15,TRBV6-5,TRBJ2-2,CASSFAPVNTGELFF
15,TRBV5-8,TRBJ1-5,CASSPGQILNQPQHF
12,TRBV6-5,TRBJ2-7,CASSYFADEQYF
17,TRBV4-3,TRBJ1-5,CASSQDLFSPGNQPQHF
18,TRBV11-2,TRBJ1-6,CASSLFPPGGSYNSPLHF
13,TRBV30,TRBJ1-2,CAWTTGFKDGYTF
17,TRBV3-1/TRBV3-2,TRBJ1-3,CASSQDGRVSSLNTIYF
16,TRBV28,TRBJ1-4,CASSLPGQGGGEKLFF
14,TRBV6-5,TRBJ1-1,CASSYSHKNTEAFF
17,TRBV7-2,TRBJ1-2,CASSKRGTGGPGFGYTF
13,TRBV19,TRBJ1-2,CATPIGDLGGYTF
13,TRBV2,TRBJ1-4,CASSGIGNEKLFF
18,TRBV3-1/TRBV3-2,TRBJ2-1,CASSKEGTSGGVYNEQFF
12,TRBV6-2/TRBV6-3,TRBJ2-7,CASSYGVYEQYF
15,TRBV7-9,TRBJ2-7,CASSLPEGGTYEQYF
16,TRBV6-6,TRBJ2-2,CASSWVAGSETGELFF
15,TRBV7-9,TRBJ1-1,CASSLSFGQFTEAFF
17,TRBV19,TRBJ2-3,CASSIGWDRAVTDTQYF
18,TRBV24-1,TRBJ2-1,CATSGVTGQGAVYNEQFF
14,TRBV9,TRBJ2-7,CASSGGTGTYEQYF
17,TRBV7-6,TRBJ2-1,CASSHPGTGDTYNEQFF
17,TRBV7-8,TRBJ2-1,CASSLASGLAGVLEQFF
15,TRBV2,TRBJ2-7,CASSEGLDGDYEQYF